This is a list of T cell receptor beta chains from one sample in a study of cytomegalovirus exposure and HLA in healthy donors. Sequenced by immunoSEQ multiplex PCR; TCRdb stores in-frame clones only, minus some. Its clone listing holds about 110,000 clones. Source material: PBMCs. Receptors originate from a man aged 30-40 years in good health and CMV-seronegative. Both conserved end residues are part of each CDR3. Each record gives: CDR3 DNA, CDR3 protein, D gene, J gene, V gene. D genes are given only for firm matches.

DNA: TGCGCCAGCAGCCAAGAGGGCCAGGGCCCAAGGGCGGATACGCAGTATTTT
CDR3: CASSQEGQGPRADTQYF
D: .
J: TRBJ2-3
V: TRBV4-1

DNA: TGTGCCAGCAGTTTATTGGGGACAGGGCCCTACGAGCAGTACTTC
CDR3: CASSLLGTGPYEQYF
D: TRBD1
J: TRBJ2-7
V: TRBV28

DNA: TGTGCCAGCAGTCCAGCGGGGGCCAACGTCCTGACTTTC
CDR3: CASSPAGANVLTF
D: .
J: TRBJ2-6
V: TRBV27

DNA: TGTGCCAGCAGCTTGGGCCAGGGGAGCAATCAGCCCCAGCATTTT
CDR3: CASSLGQGSNQPQHF
D: .
J: TRBJ1-5
V: TRBV5-6

DNA: TGCGCCAGCAGACACCTCGGGACAGGGTTTGACGAGCAGTACTTC
CDR3: CASRHLGTGFDEQYF
D: TRBD1
J: TRBJ2-7
V: TRBV5-1

DNA: TGCGCCAGCAGGAAGCAGCCAGGGGGCTATGGGTCCTATAATTCACCCCTCCACTTT
CDR3: CASRKQPGGYGSYNSPLHF
D: TRBD1
J: TRBJ1-6
V: TRBV5-1

DNA: TGTGCCAGCAGCTCATGGACAGGGTCCGAAGCTTTCTTT
CDR3: CASSSWTGSEAFF
D: TRBD1
J: TRBJ1-1
V: TRBV9

DNA: TGTGCCAGTAGGCAGGTGGGGGCCAACCGCAATCAGCCCCAGCATTTT
CDR3: CASRQVGANRNQPQHF
D: .
J: TRBJ1-5
V: TRBV19

DNA: TGTGCCAGCAGCTTAACCGGGACTAGCGGGGTGGCCAAAAACATTCAGTACTTC
CDR3: CASSLTGTSGVAKNIQYF
D: TRBD2
J: TRBJ2-4
V: TRBV7-3

DNA: TGCGCCAGCAGCCAGACGGGGATTGCCCTAAGCGGCTACACCTTC
CDR3: CASSQTGIALSGYTF
D: .
J: TRBJ1-2
V: TRBV4-1

DNA: TGTGCCAGCATCCCGGACAGGGTCGGGGACTATGGCTACACCTTC
CDR3: CASIPDRVGDYGYTF
D: .
J: TRBJ1-2
V: TRBV21-1

DNA: TGTGCCAGCTCACCCTCCGGGACTAGCGTCGGGGAGCTGTTTTTT
CDR3: CASSPSGTSVGELFF
D: TRBD2
J: TRBJ2-2
V: TRBV18

DNA: TGTGCCAGCAGCGTAGGTTTAGCGGGGGGTTCTCCCTCCGAGCAGTACTTC
CDR3: CASSVGLAGGSPSEQYF
D: TRBD2
J: TRBJ2-7
V: TRBV9

DNA: TGCAGCGGCCGACAGGGTGGTGAGCAGTTCTTC
CDR3: CSGRQGGEQFF
D: TRBD1
J: TRBJ2-1
V: TRBV29-1

DNA: TGCGCCAGCAGCCAAGTCAGGGCCAATTCACCCCTCCACTTT
CDR3: CASSQVRANSPLHF
D: .
J: TRBJ1-6
V: TRBV4-1

DNA: TGTGCCAGCAGTCGACAGGGGGCTGGAGTGGAACTGTTTTTT
CDR3: CASSRQGAGVELFF
D: TRBD1
J: TRBJ1-4
V: TRBV6-5

DNA: TGTGCCAGCAGCTCCTCGAATGAAAAACTGTTTTTT
CDR3: CASSSSNEKLFF
D: .
J: TRBJ1-4
V: TRBV9

DNA: TGTGCCAGCAGCTTAGGTGCGGAGGGGCTGGGCACTGAAGCTTTCTTT
CDR3: CASSLGAEGLGTEAFF
D: .
J: TRBJ1-1
V: TRBV7-2

DNA: TGTGCCAGCAGCTTATTTGACTCCTCTCAGCAGTTCTTC
CDR3: CASSLFDSSQQFF
D: .
J: TRBJ2-1
V: TRBV11-3

DNA: TGTGCCAGCAGCCAAGCGGGGGAAAGGGAGTTCTTC
CDR3: CASSQAGEREFF
D: TRBD2
J: TRBJ2-1
V: TRBV9

DNA: TGTGCCAGCAGTTACTCGGGACAGGCCACAGATACGCAGTATTTT
CDR3: CASSYSGQATDTQYF
D: TRBD1
J: TRBJ2-3
V: TRBV6-5

DNA: TGTGCCAGCAGCTTAGAACGGTACGAGCAGTACTTC
CDR3: CASSLERYEQYF
D: .
J: TRBJ2-7
V: TRBV11-2

DNA: TGCGCCAGCAGTTTAACCTGGACAGGGGAAACGCAGTATTTT
CDR3: CASSLTWTGETQYF
D: TRBD1
J: TRBJ2-3
V: TRBV5-1

DNA: TGTGCCAGCTCACCCACAGGGAGCTCCTACGAGCAGTACTTC
CDR3: CASSPTGSSYEQYF
D: .
J: TRBJ2-7
V: TRBV18

DNA: TGTGCCAGCAGCTTAGCTGGGGGAGGCGGGGGGAACTCCTACGAGCAGTACTTC
CDR3: CASSLAGGGGGNSYEQYF
D: TRBD2
J: TRBJ2-7
V: TRBV7-9

DNA: TGTGCCAGCTCTCTTACAGGGGCGAGCAATCAGCCCCAGCATTTT
CDR3: CASSLTGASNQPQHF
D: TRBD1
J: TRBJ1-5
V: TRBV18

DNA: TGTGCCAGCTCACCAGTGGGACAGGAAGGGTACGAGCAGTACTTC
CDR3: CASSPVGQEGYEQYF
D: TRBD1
J: TRBJ2-7
V: TRBV18

DNA: TGTGCCAGCAGTCTACAGGGGGCCGTAACCGGGGAGCTGTTTTTT
CDR3: CASSLQGAVTGELFF
D: TRBD1
J: TRBJ2-2
V: TRBV6-5

DNA: TGTGCCACCAGCAGAGGGGGGACAGGGGTCAAGCGCGGGGCTTTCTTT
CDR3: CATSRGGTGVKRGAFF
D: TRBD1
J: TRBJ1-1
V: TRBV15

DNA: TGTGCCAGCTATACGACAGGGCCGGGGGAGACCCAGTACTTC
CDR3: CASYTTGPGETQYF
D: TRBD1
J: TRBJ2-5
V: TRBV18

DNA: TGTGCCAGCAGCTTGGAGACCGGTCAGAACTACGAGCAGTACTTC
CDR3: CASSLETGQNYEQYF
D: .
J: TRBJ2-7
V: TRBV7-6

DNA: TGTGCCAGCAGCCATAGTACTCAGGGGAAGGGCGAGCAGTACTTC
CDR3: CASSHSTQGKGEQYF
D: .
J: TRBJ2-7
V: TRBV4-2

DNA: TGTGCCTGGAGTGTGGGGGGGGCGAGCTCCTATAATTCACCCCTCCACTTT
CDR3: CAWSVGGASSYNSPLHF
D: .
J: TRBJ1-6
V: TRBV30